Shown below are 19 T cell receptor beta chains from a single sample sequenced in a study of OX40 agonist ivuxolimab in advanced cancers. Assay used: immunoSEQ multiplex PCR; TCRdb lists only in-frame clones, some missing. In the table there are under 90,000 clones, roughly 90% of which are singletons. Sequenced material: CD4+ or CD8+ T cells sorted from blood, taken in a trial of the OX40 agonist ivuxolimab. The receptor source for this set is an adult with an advanced solid tumor such as melanoma, head and neck, liver or kidney cancer.

The chain combines TRBV5-6 with TRBJ2-5; the match to TRBD1 covers 7 bases. J lost 0 bases, V lost 1 base, and 6 bases had no gene match. Germline V gene data show CDR1 as SGHDT and CDR2 as YYEEEE. The CDR3 has 16 amino acids. The CDR3, as DNA: TGTGCCAGCAGCTTGACGATTGACAGGGACCAAGAGACCCAGTACTTC. Residues: CASSLTIDRDQETQYF. Drawing the rest from reference TRBV5-6 and TRBJ2-5, the complete variable domain is DAGVTQSPTHLIKTRGQQVTLRCSPKSGHDTVSWYQQALGQGPQFIFQYYEEEERQRGNFPDRFSGHQFPNYSSELNVNALLLGDSALYLCASSLTIDRDQETQYFGPGTRLLVL.

DNA of the CDR3: TGTGCCAGCAGTGAAAGTGGCAGAGAGCAGTACTTC. Translated: CASSESGREQYF. The J gene is TRBJ2-7, the V gene TRBV6-1; D gene ambiguous. Trimming left V 2 bases short and J 7 bases short, with 9 bases between. CDR1 is MNHNS and CDR2 is SASEGT in the germline V gene. This CDR3 is built from 12 residues.

The CDR3 DNA follows: TGTGCCAGCAGCCCGGCGGGGAAAATGGGAACCGGGGAGCTGTTTTTT. The encoded protein is CASSPAGKMGTGELFF. V usage is TRBV5-4 and J usage is TRBJ2-2; possibly TRBD2 for D (6 bases). CDR1 is SGHNT and CDR2 is YYREEE in the germline V gene (reference sequence). The CDR3 is 16 residues long. V gave up 4 bases and J gave up 5 bases, with 18 bases separating them.

The sample holds one count of this clone. This chain links TRBV18 with TRBJ2-1; 7 bases are a match to TRBD2. The CDR3 has 15 residues. CDR1 KGHSH and CDR2 LQKENI come from the germline V gene. V lost 3 bases, J lost 6 bases, and 8 bases stayed unmatched. Here the CDR3 DNA reads TGTGCCAGCTCACCTGGGGCTAGCGGCCTCAATGAGCAGTTCTTC. Encoded protein: CASSPGASGLNEQFF. Supplemented by reference TRBV18 and TRBJ2-1, the full variable domain reads NAGVMQNPRHLVRRRGQEARLRCSPMKGHSHVYWYRQLPEEGLKFMVYLQKENIIDESGMPKERFSAEFPKEGPSILRIQQVVRGDSAAYFCASSPGASGLNEQFFGPGTRLTVL.

The rearrangement joins TRBV5-6 to TRBJ2-3, with TRBD2 matching over 9 bases. The CDR3 is 17 residues long. With V trimmed by 0 bases and J by 0 bases, 5 bases remained unmatched. CDR1 is SGHDT and CDR2 is YYEEEE in the germline V gene. CDR3 sequence (DNA): TGTGCCAGCAGCTTGGAGGGCAGCGGGGGGAGCACAGATACGCAGTATTTT. This translates into CASSLEGSGGSTDTQYF.

V usage is TRBV19 and J usage is TRBJ2-2; a weak D match, TRBD2 (6 bases). CDR1 LNHDA and CDR2 SQIVND come from the germline V gene (reference sequence). With 3 bases removed from V and 6 bases from J, the gap between germline ends came to 23 bases. The CDR3 contains 18 residues. The CDR3 DNA follows: TGTGCCAGTAGTATCGCTAGAGGCGGGGCGACCCGGGCCGGGGAGCTGTTTTTT. This codes for CASSIARGGATRAGELFF.

CDR3 protein: CASSLGGLAGSGANVLTF. CDR3 coding DNA: TGTGCCAGCAGCTTGGGGGGACTAGCGGGATCTGGGGCCAACGTCCTGACTTTC. This rearrangement joins TRBV7-9 to TRBJ2-6, with 13 bases aligning to TRBD2. Trimming removed 3 bases from V and 1 base from J; junction bases left unmatched: 3. The CDR3 has 18 residues. The V gene's germline CDR1 is SEHNR and CDR2 FQNEAQ (reference sequence).

The chain uses TRBV5-1 and TRBJ1-2, with D possibly matching TRBD1 (6 bases). The V gene lost 0 bases and the J gene lost 6 bases, with 9 bases spanning the gap. Germline CDR1 SGHRS, CDR2 YFSETQ. The CDR3 length is 13 residues. The CDR3 DNA is TGCGCCAGCAGCTTGGCCGCAGGGGATGGCTACACCTTC. Residues: CASSLAAGDGYTF.

The V gene is TRBV2, the J gene TRBJ1-6; 9 bases are shared with TRBD1. The CDR3 is 16 residues long. Germline V gives CDR1 SNHLY, CDR2 FYNNEI. With V trimmed by 6 bases and J by 7 bases, 10 bases remained unmatched. CDR3 bases: TGTGCCAGCAGATTGGGACAGGGCCAGTGGAATTCACCCCTCCACTTT. Translation gives CASRLGQGQWNSPLHF.

The chain combines TRBV5-1 with TRBJ2-7; tentatively, D is TRBD1 (5 bases). Between the trimmed V and J ends, which lost 7 bases and 0 bases, there was a span of 14 bases. Germline CDR1 is SGHRS and CDR2 is YFSETQ. This CDR3 has 14 amino acids. The CDR3 nucleotides are TGCGCCAGCGCTACAGGTGTTAGCTCCTACGAGCAGTACTTC. This translates into CASATGVSSYEQYF.

On this clone itself: The junction shows a germline mismatch at one end, possibly a read error. This specimen includes other DNA sequences encoding the same CDR3. The chain combines TRBV25-1 with TRBJ2-2; D ambiguous. Germline CDR1 is MGHDK and CDR2 is SYGVNS. CDR3 length: 13 residues. The CDR3 DNA follows: TGCGCCAGCACCCAGGTCAACACCGGGGAGCTGTTTTTT. It yields the protein CASTQVNTGELFF.

V gene TRBV6-1 combines with J gene TRBJ2-3, with D perhaps matching TRBD1 or TRBD2 (5 bases each). The V end lost 11 bases, the J end lost 6 bases, and 21 bases lay between the germline ends. CDR3 length equals 14 residues. The germline gives CDR1 MNHNS, CDR2 SASEGT. The CDR3 DNA reads as TGTGCCTCGAAGGGGCGGGTTTCCCGGGATACGCAGTATTTT. Its protein is CASKGRVSRDTQYF.

The V call is TRBV5-1, the J call TRBJ2-1; possibly TRBD2 for D (5 bases). Germline V gene sequence: CDR1 SGHRS, CDR2 YFSETQ. Trimming took off 2 bases at V and 0 bases at J, with 15 bases between the two ends. The CDR3 has 17 amino acids. The CDR3 DNA follows: TGCGCCAGCAGCTTAAGTGGGAGTACAAGCTCCTACAATGAGCAGTTCTTC. It is translated as CASSLSGSTSSYNEQFF.

This clone is a singleton in its sample. Germline is not matched at one junction end, which may reflect a read error. The chain combines TRBV6-1 with TRBJ1-1; D unresolved. From germline, CDR1 is MNHNS and CDR2 SASEGT. The CDR3 sequence is 15 residues long. The CDR3 region is CASSEPPGLKTEAFF. The DNA of the CDR3 is TGTGCCAGCAGTGAACCCCCGGGGTTGAAAACTGAAGCTTTCTTT.

The rearrangement joins TRBV7-9 to TRBJ2-3; D is ambiguous. V lost 5 bases, J lost 4 bases, and 10 bases lay in between. CDR3 length equals 13 residues. Germline loops: CDR1 SEHNR, CDR2 FQNEAQ (reference sequence). The CDR3 DNA follows: TGTGCCAGCAGCCTTCCCGACGCAGATACGCAGTATTTT. Translated: CASSLPDADTQYF.

The chain combines TRBV5-8 with TRBJ1-5; D unresolved. The CDR3 has 20 amino acids. V lost 2 bases to trimming and J lost 3 bases, with 27 bases between them. Germline CDR1 and CDR2: SGHTS and YDEGEE. Written as DNA, the CDR3 is TGTGCCAGCAGCTTCCGTGTCCCGACACGTCGACGAGCGAACAATCAGCCCCAGCATTTT. Translating gives CASSFRVPTRRRANNQPQHF.

The CDR3: CASSWTSGRYANTGELFF. The CDR3 DNA follows: TGCGCCAGCAGCTGGACTAGCGGGAGGTACGCGAACACCGGGGAGCTGTTTTTT. This rearrangement joins TRBV5-1 to TRBJ2-2; 14 bases line up with TRBD2. The germline V gene encodes CDR1 SGHRS and CDR2 YFSETQ. This CDR3 region has 18 residues. The V segment lost 3 bases and the J segment 0 bases; nucleotides outside the gene matches: 4.

The chain uses TRBV30 and TRBJ2-3; D is possibly TRBD2 (5 bases). The CDR3 loop spans 12 amino acids. Per germline, CDR1 GTSNPN and CDR2 SVGIG (reference sequence). Trimming took off 8 bases at V and 10 bases at J, with 19 bases between the two ends. Here the CDR3 DNA reads TGTGCCGGGTGGGCTACTAGTTCTGCGCAGTATTTT. This sequence encodes CAGWATSSAQYF.

The gene calls are TRBV5-1 and TRBJ1-5, with D possibly TRBD1 on 5 matching bases. CDR1 and CDR2 (germline): SGHRS, YFSETQ. Trimming cost V 5 bases and J 5 bases, with 14 bases left between them. CDR3 length: 14 amino acids. The CDR3, as DNA: TGCGCCAGCAGTCGAGACAGTCCTCATCAGCCCCAGCATTTT. Amino acid sequence: CASSRDSPHQPQHF.